The entry below gives a single T cell receptor (beta chain) sequence along with its context. The antigen is unknown. The sample belongs to a study of OX40 agonist ivuxolimab in advanced cancers. Study-level information: Ivuxolimab is an agonistic anti-OX40 (CD134) antibody, and patients were treated with it. Partial responses, seen in three patients, involved one hepatocellular carcinoma and two cutaneous melanomas. Study conclusions and caveats: Clonal expansion in partial responders at 0.1-3.0 mg/kg ranked among the lowest.

Exclusion of a patient followed from autoimmune disease history or systemic immunosuppression. Assay: immunoSEQ multiplex PCR; the TCRdb copy retains only in-frame clones and omits some. The repertoire holds 90,000 to 150,000 clones, with approximately 92% as singletons. The specimen was CD4+ or CD8+ T cells sorted from blood, collected in a trial of the OX40 agonist ivuxolimab. This clonotype was obtained from an adult with an advanced solid tumor such as melanoma, head and neck, liver or kidney cancer.

CDR3 in DNA: TGTGCCAGCAGTTCGACCTCCCGACGCTACACCTTC. The encoded protein is CASSSTSRRYTF. This sequence joins TRBV28 and TRBJ1-2; no clear D. The V and J ends lost 4 bases and 9 bases respectively, with 12 bases between them. The CDR3 consists of 12 residues. In germline, CDR1 is MDHEN, CDR2 SYDVKM.